The table lists the clone carrying this T cell receptor beta chain with a few counts. The antigen remains undetermined. In making TCR beta libraries, quantitative 5'-RACE with molecular barcodes was used. TCRdb processed the 5' RACE reads anew with MiXCR; each CDR3 protein has one entry. The table records over 700,000 distinct CDR3 sequences, 15% to 20% of them present only once. This entry comes from a study of CD8 T cells in ankylosing spondylitis. General study results and limits: Reportedly, matched ankylosing spondylitis synovial fluid was significantly enriched for disease-linked clones. A TCR beta motif made of eight highly homologous variants seemed typical of ankylosing spondylitis blood.

This CDR3 has 14 amino acids. V trimming: 5 bases; J trimming: 6 bases; junction bases outside the gene matches: 10. CDR1 and CDR2 (germline): SGHAT, FQDESV (reference sequence). The J gene is TRBJ2-7, the V gene TRBV11-1; 7 nucleotides align to TRBD1. Sequenced sample: blood, either unsorted or a sorted T cell fraction (not recorded which). The origin of this receptor is a male donor with ankylosing spondylitis. In DNA, the CDR3 is TGTGCCAGCAGCCGAGGGACAGTCCCGTCCGAGCAGTACTTC. Its protein is CASSRGTVPSEQYF. Variable domain in full (rest from reference TRBV11-1 and TRBJ2-7): EAEVAQSPRYKITEKSQAVAFWCDPISGHATLYWYRQILGQGPELLVQFQDESVVDDSQLPKDRFSAERLKGVDSTLKIQPAELGDSAMYLCASSRGTVPSEQYFGPGTRLTVT.